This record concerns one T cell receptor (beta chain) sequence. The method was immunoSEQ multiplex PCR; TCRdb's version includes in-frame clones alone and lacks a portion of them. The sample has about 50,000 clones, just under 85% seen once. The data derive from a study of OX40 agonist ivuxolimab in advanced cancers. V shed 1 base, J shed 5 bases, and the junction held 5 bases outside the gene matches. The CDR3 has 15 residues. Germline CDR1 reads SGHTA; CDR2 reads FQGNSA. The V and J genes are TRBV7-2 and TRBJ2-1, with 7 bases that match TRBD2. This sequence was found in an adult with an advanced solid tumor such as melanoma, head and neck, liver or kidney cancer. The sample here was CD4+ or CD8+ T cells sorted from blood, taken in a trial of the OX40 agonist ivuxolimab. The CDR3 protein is CASSLGEGPHNEQFF. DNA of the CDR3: TGTGCCAGCAGCTTAGGGGAGGGGCCTCACAATGAGCAGTTCTTC.